This TCR beta chain was profiled in a study of blood T cell repertoires in COVID-19. This CDR3 comprises 13 residues. The V end lost 5 bases, the J end lost 4 bases, and 12 bases lay between the germline ends. CDR1 is MDHEN, CDR2 SYDVKM, per germline. Sequencing used immunoSEQ multiplex PCR; TCRdb keeps in-frame clones, though not all of them. The sample includes a few hundred thousand clones, about 89% of them seen just once. This receptor was taken from a woman aged 25 to 39 with COVID-19, enrolled during active disease. This chain uses TRBV28 with TRBJ2-7, with a tentative D call TRBD2 (5 bases). Sequenced: peripheral blood. DNA of the CDR3: TGTGCCAGCAGTGTCCGGGATCCGTACGAGCAGTACTTC. It yields the protein CASSVRDPYEQYF.